Presented here are 21 T cell receptor beta chains from one specimen sequenced in a study of resident and recirculating memory T cells in vitiligo listed by TCRdb under 2018. The library was generated by the immunoSEQ multiplex PCR assay. TCRdb limited this immuneACCESS table to in-frame rearrangements with V and J called. A share of clones is missing; checked studies link under half to unresolved V genes, and the rest is unexplained. This sample has 35,000 to 45,000 clones in its table, and around nine tenths of those were observed once. The ten largest clones take up roughly 5% of the sample. Source material: blood. The receptors derive from a male donor with vitiligo.

The gene calls are TRBV19 and TRBJ1-2; 8 nucleotides line up with TRBD1. CDR3 length: 14 amino acids. The J segment lost 8 bases and the V segment lost 3 bases, leaving 8 bases of the junction unmatched. Germline CDR1 is LNHDA and CDR2 is SQIVND (reference sequence). This CDR3 is CASSIKGRDRGYTF. The CDR3 coding sequence is TGTGCCAGTAGTATTAAGGGCCGGGACAGGGGCTACACCTTC.

The chain links TRBV11-3 to TRBJ2-2, with TRBD2 identical over 11 bases. The CDR3 loop spans 16 amino acids. The J segment lost 5 bases and the V segment lost 4 bases, leaving 6 bases of the junction unmatched. CDR1 and CDR2 from the germline V gene are SGHNT and YENEEA. CDR3 nucleotide sequence: TGTGCCAGCAGCTATAGCGGGGGGGCCGTTACCGGGGAGCTGTTTTTT. Its protein product is CASSYSGGAVTGELFF.

The chain has TRBV7-9 and TRBJ1-5, with 7 nucleotides matching TRBD1. The CDR3 is 13 residues long. Losses at the gene ends were 8 bases for V and 6 bases for J; bases not matched to a gene: 7. The V gene's germline CDR1 is SEHNR and CDR2 FQNEAQ (reference sequence). CDR3 amino acids: CASAQGDLQPQHF. The CDR3 DNA reads TGTGCCAGCGCCCAGGGGGACCTTCAGCCCCAGCATTTT.

The V call is TRBV30, the J call TRBJ2-3, with a tentative D call TRBD2 (5 bases). Per germline, CDR1 GTSNPN and CDR2 SVGIG (reference sequence). This CDR3 spans 13 amino acids. V was cut by 7 bases and J by 5 bases, with 16 bases left in between. Here the CDR3 reads CAFAGPGRDTQYF. The CDR3 nucleotides read TGTGCCTTCGCGGGCCCCGGGCGAGATACGCAGTATTTT.

This chain's CDR3 is CASSLAMEGRGGVKNIQYF. CDR3 in DNA: TGTGCCAGCAGCTTAGCCATGGAGGGGCGGGGGGGCGTCAAAAACATTCAGTACTTC. This sequence joins TRBV7-2 and TRBJ2-4; 9 nucleotides line up with TRBD2. Germline V gene sequence: CDR1 SGHTA, CDR2 FQGNSA. This CDR3 has 19 residues. V was pared by 0 bases and J by 3 bases, with 12 bases of the junction left unmatched. The whole variable domain, remainder taken from reference TRBV7-2 and TRBJ2-4, is GAGVSQSPSNKVTEKGKDVELRCDPISGHTALYWYRQSLGQGLEFLIYFQGNSAPDKSGLPSDRFSAERTGGSVSTLTIQRTQQEDSAVYLCASSLAMEGRGGVKNIQYFGAGTRLSVL.

The rearrangement links TRBV7-3 to TRBJ2-3, with D tentatively TRBD2 (6 bases). Germline CDR1 is SGHTA and CDR2 is FQGTGA. This CDR3 has 14 amino acids. The V and J ends lost 3 bases and 3 bases respectively, with 10 bases between them. The CDR3 is CASSLGGWTDTQYF. The CDR3 nucleotides read TGTGCCAGCAGCTTGGGGGGTTGGACAGATACGCAGTATTTT.

The rearrangement links TRBV29-1 to TRBJ2-1; TRBD2 agrees at 12 bases. CDR1 SQVTM and CDR2 ANQGSEA come from the germline V gene. J lost 6 bases, V lost 7 bases, and 4 bases had no gene match. This CDR3 contains 13 residues. The CDR3 DNA is TGCAGCGGGGCTAGCGGGGGGGGCAATGAGCAGTTCTTC. Amino acid sequence: CSGASGGGNEQFF.

The chain joins TRBV27 to TRBJ2-7, with 8 bases fitting TRBD1. This CDR3 has 14 residues. Per germline, CDR1 MNHEY and CDR2 SMNVEV (reference sequence). V gave up 6 bases and J gave up 4 bases; unmatched junction bases: 8. The DNA of the CDR3 is TGTGCCAGCAGCCCTAGGACAGGGTCTTACGAGCAGTACTTC. It codes for CASSPRTGSYEQYF.

This chain joins TRBV6-5 and TRBJ1-2; maybe TRBD1 (6 bases). The CDR3 totals 14 residues. V lost 1 base, J lost 4 bases, and 10 bases lay in between. In germline, CDR1 is MNHEY, CDR2 SVGAGI. The CDR3 DNA follows: TGTGCCAGCAGTTACTACAGGGTTGGCTATGGCTACACCTTC. It codes for CASSYYRVGYGYTF.

CDR3 sequence reads: CSVAGAGNTIYF. The CDR3 DNA sequence: TGCAGCGTCGCGGGGGCAGGAAACACCATATATTTT. The chain combines TRBV29-1 with TRBJ1-3; perhaps TRBD1 as D (6 bases). The CDR3 loop spans 12 amino acids. The V and J ends lost 6 bases and 4 bases respectively, with 10 bases between them. CDR1 SQVTM and CDR2 ANQGSEA come from the germline V gene.

The chain combines TRBV18 with TRBJ2-6, with 9 bases matching TRBD2. With 5 bases clipped from V and 0 bases from J, the junction kept 8 bases outside the gene matches. From germline, CDR1 is KGHSH and CDR2 LQKENI. The CDR3 runs 18 residues. CDR3 in amino acids: CASSGLAGAFSGANVLTF. The CDR3 DNA follows: TGTGCCAGCTCAGGGTTAGCGGGGGCCTTCTCTGGGGCCAACGTCCTGACTTTC.

This chain connects TRBV18 to TRBJ2-7; 13 nucleotides align to TRBD2. This CDR3 has 18 amino acids. CDR1 and CDR2 (germline): KGHSH, LQKENI. The V segment lost 3 bases and the J segment 3 bases; nucleotides outside the gene matches: 11. CDR3 protein: CASSPPTSGGAGFYEQYF. DNA of the CDR3: TGTGCCAGCTCACCGCCTACTAGCGGGGGGGCCGGGTTCTACGAGCAGTACTTC.

This rearrangement joins TRBV6-6 to TRBJ1-1; tentatively, D is TRBD1 (5 bases). CDR1 is MNHNY and CDR2 is SVGAGI in the germline V gene (reference sequence). This CDR3 has 16 residues. V was clipped by 7 bases and J by 2 bases, with 20 bases between them. The CDR3 region has the DNA TGTGCCAGCACCATGTCCCCCGGGGGGAGCAACACTGAAGCTTTCTTT. Its translation is CASTMSPGGSNTEAFF.

The chain employs TRBV7-3 and TRBJ2-3; the match to TRBD2 covers 13 bases. The CDR3 spans 15 residues. V was clipped by 5 bases and J by 6 bases; unmatched bases: 5. CDR1 SGHTA and CDR2 FQGTGA come from the germline V gene. CDR3 coding DNA: TGTGCCAGCAGCCGACTAGCGGGGGGATTCGATACGCAGTATTTT. Translated, it gives CASSRLAGGFDTQYF.

This clone was found once. The rearrangement links TRBV15 to TRBJ1-1; tentatively, D is TRBD1 (5 bases). Germline CDR1 reads LNHNV; CDR2 reads YYDKDF (reference sequence). Trimming removed 8 bases from V and 1 base from J, with 14 bases in between. The CDR3 has 14 amino acids. The chain's CDR3 is CATRSGLGNTEAFF. CDR3 bases: TGTGCCACCCGGTCAGGGCTGGGGAACACTGAAGCTTTCTTT. The full variable domain, in which reference TRBV15 and TRBJ1-1 provide the parts outside the CDR3, is DAMVIQNPRYQVTQFGKPVTLSCSQTLNHNVMYWYQQKSSQAPKLLFHYYDKDFNNEADTPDNFQSRRPNTSFCFLDIRSPGLGDTAMYLCATRSGLGNTEAFFGQGTRLTVV.

V and J are TRBV27 and TRBJ2-2, with D perhaps TRBD2 (7 bases). The CDR3 is made up of 14 amino acids. V was clipped by 6 bases and J by 6 bases, with 14 bases between them. Per germline, CDR1 MNHEY and CDR2 SMNVEV (reference sequence). The CDR3 DNA sequence: TGTGCCAGCAGAACGGGGGGCGTAGCCGGGGAGCTGTTTTTT. Protein product: CASRTGGVAGELFF.

The chain recombines TRBV18 with TRBJ2-1; D is possibly TRBD2 (5 bases). In germline, CDR1 is KGHSH, CDR2 LQKENI. V shed 3 bases and J shed 0 bases, with 9 bases lying between them. This CDR3 region has 15 residues. CDR3 loop: CASSPSASSYNEQFF. DNA of the CDR3: TGTGCCAGCTCACCTAGCGCTAGCTCCTACAATGAGCAGTTCTTC. The complete variable domain, with remaining parts taken from reference TRBV18 and TRBJ2-1, reads NAGVMQNPRHLVRRRGQEARLRCSPMKGHSHVYWYRQLPEEGLKFMVYLQKENIIDESGMPKERFSAEFPKEGPSILRIQQVVRGDSAAYFCASSPSASSYNEQFFGPGTRLTVL.

The CDR3 protein is CASSEYLGRKETQYF. The CDR3 bases are TGTGCCAGCAGTGAATACCTGGGCCGGAAGGAGACCCAGTACTTC. This chain links TRBV25-1 with TRBJ2-5; D unclear. This CDR3 region has 15 residues. V dropped 0 bases and J dropped 5 bases, with 13 bases sitting between them. CDR1 and CDR2 from the germline V gene are MGHDK and SYGVNS.

The chain uses TRBV11-3 and TRBJ2-1, with D possibly matching TRBD2 (6 bases). This CDR3 is built from 15 residues. From germline, CDR1 is SGHNT and CDR2 YENEEA. V was shortened by 0 bases and J by 6 bases, with 12 bases between the two germline ends. The CDR3 DNA reads TGTGCCAGCAGCTTAGATCAGACTAGATCCAATGAGCAGTTCTTC. Its protein is CASSLDQTRSNEQFF.

The V call is TRBV11-1, the J call TRBJ2-7; perhaps TRBD1 as D (5 bases). The CDR3 has 16 residues. The V and J ends lost 5 bases and 3 bases respectively, with 20 bases between them. CDR1 and CDR2 from the germline V gene are SGHAT and FQDESV (reference sequence). CDR3 in amino acids: CASSAPLGPGSYEQYF. CDR3 nucleotides: TGTGCCAGCAGCGCTCCCTTGGGGCCTGGAAGCTACGAGCAGTACTTC.

This sequence joins TRBV5-1 and TRBJ1-1; D is unclear. Germline CDR1 SGHRS, CDR2 YFSETQ. Trimming pared 0 bases from V and 1 base from J, leaving 4 bases between. There are 13 residues in the CDR3. The CDR3 is CASSLGENTEAFF. Written as DNA, the CDR3 is TGCGCCAGCAGCTTGGGCGAGAACACTGAAGCTTTCTTT.